Listed below are T cell receptor beta chains from one sample, sequenced in a study of blood T cell repertoires in COVID-19. Measured with immunoSEQ multiplex PCR; TCRdb has only the in-frame clones, and not every one. There are about 150,000 clones in the sample; around nine tenths occur only once, and roughly 1.5% lies in the top ten. Sequencing was done on a sample of peripheral blood. The receptors originated from a human donor in a cohort sampled during active COVID-19. Each CDR3 is given with its conserved first and last residue. A D gene is named only where the DNA matches it firmly. Clone size is given for some rows only: seen once, a few or many times, or a class if the clone is expanded.

j_call | v_call | clone_size | d_call | cdr3_aa | cdr3_nt
TRBJ1-2 | TRBV7-8 | once | NA | CASSPPEASRSNYGYTF | TGTGCCAGCAGCCCACCGGAGGCGTCCCGGTCAAACTATGGCTACACCTTC
TRBJ1-4 | TRBV30 | NA | TRBD1 | CAWRDRGLLRKLFF | TGTGCCTGGAGGGACAGGGGGCTTTTAAGGAAACTGTTTTTT
TRBJ2-7 | TRBV5-5 | NA | TRBD1 | CASSHLGQGAYEQYF | TGTGCCAGCAGCCATTTAGGACAGGGGGCCTACGAGCAGTACTTC
TRBJ2-3 | TRBV5-3 | NA | NA | CARSLGVPDTQYF | TGTGCCAGAAGCTTAGGAGTTCCAGATACGCAGTATTTT
TRBJ2-1 | TRBV2 | NA | TRBD1 | CATIQGQGYNEQFF | TGTGCCACCATCCAGGGACAGGGGTACAATGAGCAGTTCTTC
TRBJ1-4 | TRBV5-1 | NA | TRBD1 | CASSLALGTGGREKLFF | TGCGCCAGCAGCTTGGCCTTAGGGACAGGGGGGCGAGAAAAACTGTTTTTT
TRBJ2-7 | TRBV7-9 | NA | TRBD2 | CASSLGPSGEQYF | TGTGCCAGCAGCTTAGGTCCTAGCGGGGAGCAGTACTTC
TRBJ2-6 | TRBV9 | NA | TRBD1 | CASSVTGQGESGANVLTF | TGTGCCAGCAGCGTAACGGGACAGGGGGAATCTGGGGCCAACGTCCTGACTTTC
TRBJ1-1 | TRBV4-3 | NA | TRBD1 | CASSQSGTVAAEAFF | TGCGCCAGCAGCCAGTCCGGGACAGTTGCTGCTGAAGCTTTCTTT
TRBJ2-2 | TRBV3-1/TRBV3-2 | NA | TRBD2 | CASSQGGGTGELFF | TGTGCCAGCAGCCAAGGCGGGGGTACCGGGGAGCTGTTTTTT
TRBJ2-5 | TRBV18 | once | NA | CASSPPSRLSETQYF | TGTGCCAGCTCACCACCTAGCCGGCTGAGCGAGACCCAGTACTTC
TRBJ2-7 | TRBV7-9 | many | TRBD2 | CASSQRGANEQYF | TGTGCCAGCAGCCAGCGGGGGGCCAACGAGCAGTACTTC
TRBJ1-3 | TRBV5-1 | NA | TRBD1 | CASKRDSGNTIYF | TGCGCCAGCAAAAGGGACAGCGGAAACACCATATATTTT
TRBJ2-5 | TRBV9 | NA | TRBD2 | CASSVGGTSGFAETQYF | TGTGCCAGCAGCGTTGGGGGGACTAGCGGCTTTGCAGAGACCCAGTACTTC
TRBJ2-7 | TRBV9 | NA | TRBD1 | CASSAQTGPSYEQYF | TGTGCCAGCAGCGCACAGACAGGGCCTTCCTACGAGCAGTACTTC
TRBJ2-5 | TRBV2 | many | TRBD2 | CASSNPSGGGETQYF | TGTGCCAGCAGTAATCCTAGCGGGGGGGGAGAGACCCAGTACTTC
TRBJ2-7 | TRBV3-1/TRBV3-2 | NA | NA | CASSQITSEQYF | TGTGCCAGCAGCCAAATTACGAGCGAGCAGTACTTC
TRBJ2-2 | TRBV4-2 | NA | TRBD1 | CASSQRDREISTGELFF | TGTGCCAGCAGCCAGAGAGACAGGGAAATCTCCACCGGGGAGCTGTTTTTT
TRBJ1-1 | TRBV6-5 | NA | TRBD1 | CASSPDRGRAEAFF | TGTGCCAGCAGTCCAGACAGGGGGCGGGCTGAAGCTTTCTTT
TRBJ2-5 | TRBV11-2 | NA | NA | CASSSRFGETQYF | TGTGCCAGCAGCTCCCGGTTCGGTGAGACCCAGTACTTC
TRBJ2-1 | TRBV6-2/TRBV6-3 | once | NA | CASSYGAGGYEQFF | TGTGCCAGCAGTTACGGGGCAGGGGGGTATGAGCAGTTCTTC
TRBJ2-5 | TRBV7-9 | NA | TRBD1 | CASSSAGTGEETQYF | TGTGCCAGCAGCTCCGCCGGGACAGGAGAAGAGACCCAGTACTTC
TRBJ2-5 | TRBV7-7 | NA | TRBD2 | CASSSSTSGQMQYF | TGTGCCAGCAGCTCCTCGACTAGCGGCCAGATGCAGTACTTC
TRBJ2-7 | TRBV6-1 | NA | TRBD1 | CASSELTGEYGEQYF | TGTGCCAGCAGTGAACTAACAGGGGAATATGGCGAGCAGTACTTC
TRBJ1-1 | TRBV30 | NA | NA | CAWSRGLNTEAFF | TGTGCCTGGAGTAGAGGATTGAACACTGAAGCTTTCTTT
TRBJ1-1 | TRBV2 | NA | NA | CASRWGRGGFLNTEAFF | TGTGCCAGCAGGTGGGGGAGGGGAGGGTTTTTGAACACTGAAGCTTTCTTT
TRBJ1-3 | TRBV7-9 | NA | NA | CASSLAGLSGNTIYF | TGTGCCAGCAGCTTAGCGGGGCTCTCTGGAAACACCATATATTTT
TRBJ1-5 | TRBV29-1 | NA | NA | CSVAPAGGSNQPQHF | TGCAGCGTTGCACCTGCCGGGGGTAGCAATCAGCCCCAGCATTTT